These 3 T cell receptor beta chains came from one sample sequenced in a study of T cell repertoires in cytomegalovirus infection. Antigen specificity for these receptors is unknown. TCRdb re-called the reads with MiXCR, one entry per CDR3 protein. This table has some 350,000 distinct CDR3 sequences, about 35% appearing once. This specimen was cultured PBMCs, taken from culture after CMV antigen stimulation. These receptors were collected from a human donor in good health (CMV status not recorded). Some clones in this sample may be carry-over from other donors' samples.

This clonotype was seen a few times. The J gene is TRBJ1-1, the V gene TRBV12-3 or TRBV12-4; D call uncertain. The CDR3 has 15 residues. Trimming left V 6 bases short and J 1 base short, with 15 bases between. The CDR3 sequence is CASSQIPDGNTEAFF. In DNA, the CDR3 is TGTGCCAGCAGCCAGATACCGGACGGGAACACTGAAGCTTTCTTT.

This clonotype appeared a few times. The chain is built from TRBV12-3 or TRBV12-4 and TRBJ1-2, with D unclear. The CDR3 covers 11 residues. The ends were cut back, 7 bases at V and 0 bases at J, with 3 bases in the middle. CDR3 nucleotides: TGTGCCAGCACCCCTAACTATGGCTACACCTTC. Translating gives CASTPNYGYTF.

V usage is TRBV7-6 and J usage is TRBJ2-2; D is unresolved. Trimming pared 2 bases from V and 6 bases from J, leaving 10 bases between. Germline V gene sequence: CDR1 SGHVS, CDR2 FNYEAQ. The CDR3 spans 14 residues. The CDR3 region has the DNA TGTGCCAGCAGCTTATTTATGGAGTCCGGGGAGCTGTTTTTT. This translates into CASSLFMESGELFF.